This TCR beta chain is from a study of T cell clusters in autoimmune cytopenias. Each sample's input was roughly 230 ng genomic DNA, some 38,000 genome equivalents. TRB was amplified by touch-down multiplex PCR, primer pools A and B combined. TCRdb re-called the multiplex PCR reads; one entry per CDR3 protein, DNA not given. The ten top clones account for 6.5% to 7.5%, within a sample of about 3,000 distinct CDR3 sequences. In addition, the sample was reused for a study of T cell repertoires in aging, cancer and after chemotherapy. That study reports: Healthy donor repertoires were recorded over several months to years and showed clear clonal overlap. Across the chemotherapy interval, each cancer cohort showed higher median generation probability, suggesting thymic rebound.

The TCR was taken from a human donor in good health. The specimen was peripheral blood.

The CDR3 is CASSPGEWNGYTF. This chain links TRBV18 with TRBJ1-2. CDR3 length: 13 residues. Germline V gene data show CDR1 as KGHSH and CDR2 as LQKENI.